A selection of T cell receptor beta chains follows, all from one sample in a study of sequential checkpoint blockade in melanoma. The protocol was immunoSEQ multiplex PCR, while the TCRdb copy is restricted to in-frame clones and leaves out a portion. The data show 34,000 or so clones, under 90% seen once. The input for sequencing was CD8+ T cells sorted from blood (inferred from file names), taken from a patient given nivolumab and ipilimumab in sequence. Receptor source: a human donor with melanoma. The CDR3 runs from the conserved cysteine through the conserved F or W. A D gene is named only where the DNA matches it firmly. Only some rows state a clone size, as once, few, many or a class for expanded clones.

>TRBV5-6|-|-|TRBJ2-7
TGTGCCAGCAGCCTCGGTTCATTCTACGAGCAGTACTTC
CASSLGSFYEQYF
>TRBV28|TRBD2|once|TRBJ2-3
TGTGCCAGCTTGGGGACTAGCGGGATTTTCACAGATACGCAGTATTTT
CASLGTSGIFTDTQYF
>TRBV7-9|-|-|TRBJ2-7
TGTGCCAGCAGCCCCCCTAGCGCCGTCTCCTACGAGCAGTACTTC
CASSPPSAVSYEQYF
>TRBV5-1|-|-|TRBJ2-3
TGCGCCAGCAGCTTGGACAGGGTGACAGATACGCAGTATTTT
CASSLDRVTDTQYF
>TRBV13|-|-|TRBJ1-5
TGTGCCAGCAGCCAGGTTGGGTTAAATCAGCCCCAGCATTTT
CASSQVGLNQPQHF
>TRBV15|-|-|TRBJ1-2
TGTGCCACCAGCAGAGAACGCTTGACAGCGCCGAACTATGGCTACACCTTC
CATSRERLTAPNYGYTF
>TRBV10-2|-|-|TRBJ2-2
TGCGCCAGCAATTCCGCAGGGATCCTGGTCGCCGGGGAGCTGTTTTTT
CASNSAGILVAGELFF
>TRBV19|-|once|TRBJ1-5
TGTGCCAGTACGATTTACAGGGATAAGTGGCAGCCCCAGCATTTT
CASTIYRDKWQPQHF
>TRBV19|-|-|TRBJ2-4
TGTGCCAGTAGGGCCAGGGGTAAATCCAAAAACATTCAGTACTTC
CASRARGKSKNIQYF
>TRBV5-1|TRBD1|-|TRBJ2-2
TGCGCCAGCAGCTTCGACAGGGCGGCGGACACCGGGGAGCTGTTTTTT
CASSFDRAADTGELFF
>TRBV11-2|TRBD1|-|TRBJ1-2
TGTGCCAGCAGCCGCTTGGACAGGGAGTACTATGGCTACACCTTC
CASSRLDREYYGYTF
>TRBV27|-|-|TRBJ1-5
TGTGCCAGCAGGGCGGGGGGTAGCAATCAGCCCCAGCATTTT
CASRAGGSNQPQHF
>TRBV7-8|-|-|TRBJ1-1
TGTGCCAGCAGCTTAGCCCGACAGCCTGAAGCTTTCTTT
CASSLARQPEAFF
>TRBV6-6|TRBD1|-|TRBJ2-7
TGTGCCAGCAGTTACGCACACCGGGACAGAACATACGAGCAGTACTTC
CASSYAHRDRTYEQYF
>TRBV30|-|-|TRBJ1-1
TGTGCCTGGAACGGGGGGAACACTGAAGCTTTCTTT
CAWNGGNTEAFF
>TRBV7-9|-|-|TRBJ1-1
TGTGCCAGCGCGCGGGTGAACACTGAAGCTTTCTTT
CASARVNTEAFF
>TRBV4-1|TRBD2|-|TRBJ2-1
TGCGCCAGCAGCCTAACGACTAGCGGGGCCGGGAGTGAGCAGTTCTTC
CASSLTTSGAGSEQFF
>TRBV5-1|TRBD1|once|TRBJ1-2
TGCGCCAGCAGCGAACAGGGGTACTATGGCTACACCTTC
CASSEQGYYGYTF
>TRBV6-1|TRBD2|-|TRBJ2-7
TGTGCCAGCAGTGAACTAGCGGGGGAATCCTACGAGCAGTACTTC
CASSELAGESYEQYF
>TRBV4-3|-|-|TRBJ2-7
TGCGCCAGCAGCCAAGAACGAGACTTCTCCTACGAGCAGTACTTC
CASSQERDFSYEQYF
>TRBV30|-|-|TRBJ1-4
TGTGCCTGGAGTCCACGGGACTTAGAAAAACTGTTTTTT
CAWSPRDLEKLFF
>TRBV2|-|-|TRBJ2-7
TGTGCCAGCAGTGTGAAGGGCGACAGCATCTCCTACGAGCAGTACTTC
CASSVKGDSISYEQYF
>TRBV28|-|-|TRBJ1-1
TGTGCCAGCAGTTTACAGGGTGGCGGGGCTGAAGCTTTCTTT
CASSLQGGGAEAFF
>TRBV7-9|-|many|TRBJ2-6
TGTGCCAGCAGCTTAGCGCTAGGGGTTGGGGCCAACGTCCTGACTTTC
CASSLALGVGANVLTF
>TRBV6-5|TRBD1|once|TRBJ1-2
TGTGCCAGCAGTCCCCGGGACAGGGATGGCTACACCTTC
CASSPRDRDGYTF
>TRBV19|TRBD1|-|TRBJ2-7
TGTGCCAGTAGTCCAGTAGGGGGCACCTACGAGCAGTACTTC
CASSPVGGTYEQYF
>TRBV27|-|once|TRBJ2-4
TGTGCCAGCAGTTTCCGCATGGAAGAGGACATTCAGTACTTC
CASSFRMEEDIQYF
>TRBV15|TRBD2|-|TRBJ2-7
TGTGCCACCAGCGCAAATCCCCTAGCGGGAACCTACGAGCAGTACTTC
CATSANPLAGTYEQYF
>TRBV9|TRBD2|-|TRBJ2-7
TGTGCCAGCAGCGCGGGACTAGCCGGATACGAGCAGTACTTC
CASSAGLAGYEQYF
>TRBV6-6|-|-|TRBJ1-1
TGTGCCAGCAGTTATCAGGGGTGGACTGAAGCTTTCTTT
CASSYQGWTEAFF
>TRBV5-1|-|-|TRBJ1-2
TGCGCCAGCAGCTTGGCCGGTGGCTATGGCTACACCTTC
CASSLAGGYGYTF
>TRBV6-1|TRBD1|-|TRBJ1-4
TGTGCCAGCAGTGACACCGGGACAGGCTATGAAAAACTGTTTTTT
CASSDTGTGYEKLFF
>TRBV6-5|-|-|TRBJ1-1
TGTGCCAGCAGTTACCCCCTCGGGGGGAACACTGAAGCTTTCTTT
CASSYPLGGNTEAFF
>TRBV28|TRBD1|-|TRBJ2-5
TGTGCCAGCAGTACCCATCCCCAGGACAGGCCACATGAAGAGACCCAGTACTTC
CASSTHPQDRPHEETQYF
>TRBV27|TRBD2|-|TRBJ2-7
TGTGCCAGCGGGCAACTAGCGAGCTACGAGCAGTACTTC
CASGQLASYEQYF
>TRBV5-1|-|-|TRBJ1-5
TGCGCCAGCAGCTTGGGGGACACCAATCAGCCCCAGCATTTT
CASSLGDTNQPQHF
>TRBV15|-|few|TRBJ1-1
TGTGCCACCAGCAGGTCCAGGAACACTGAAGCTTTCTTT
CATSRSRNTEAFF
>TRBV4-1|-|few|TRBJ2-7
TGCGCCAGCAGCCAAGATGACAGCTCGTCCTACGAGCAGTACTTC
CASSQDDSSSYEQYF
>TRBV5-7|-|-|TRBJ2-3
TGTGCCAGCATGAACGTGCGTGTGCCTACGTCGACAGATACGCAGTATTTT
CASMNVRVPTSTDTQYF
>TRBV28|-|-|TRBJ1-1
TGTGCCAGCAGGCCCCTCGGGAGGTCAAACACTGAAGCTTTCTTT
CASRPLGRSNTEAFF